This entry lists 7 T cell receptor beta chains sequenced from one sample in a study of regulatory dendritic cells for organ transplantation. Using immunoSEQ multiplex PCR, the repertoire was profiled, and TCRdb retains in-frame clones only, with some absent. In the table there are fewer than 40,000 clones, roughly nine tenths of which are singletons. The sequencing sample was made of naive CD4+ T cells from blood. Noted subset: CD45RA+ naive T cells. Receptors originate from a human donor in good health.

The chain links TRBV25-1 to TRBJ1-6, with TRBD1 matching over 10 bases. The germline gives CDR1 MGHDK, CDR2 SYGVNS. This CDR3 is built from 17 residues. V shed 6 bases and J 10 bases; nucleotides not matched to a gene: 15. The CDR3 coding sequence is TGTGCCAGCAGGGAAACGGCCAGGCCGACAGGGGGCTCACCCCTCCACTTT. Translating it yields CASRETARPTGGSPLHF.

The V and J genes are TRBV11-2 and TRBJ1-1; D is undetermined. Germline lookup yields CDR1 SGHAT and CDR2 FQNNGV. Trimming pared 1 base from V and 7 bases from J, leaving 7 bases between. This CDR3 is 12 amino acids long. CDR3 in DNA: TGTGCCAGCAGCTTAGCAGGTATTGAAGCTTTCTTT. It translates to CASSLAGIEAFF.

V gene TRBV5-3 combines with J gene TRBJ2-1; the match to TRBD2 covers 15 bases. TRBV5-3 is an open reading frame whose function is uncertain. V was clipped by 3 bases and J by 1 base; unmatched bases: 8. This CDR3 has 19 amino acids. Here the CDR3 DNA reads TGTGCCAGAAGCTGCTATCCCGGACTAGCGGGAGGGTCCTACAATGAGCAGTTCTTC. Its translation: CARSCYPGLAGGSYNEQFF.

The CDR3 loop reads CASSFRRNQETQYF. CDR3 nucleotides: TGTGCCAGCAGCTTTCGTCGAAATCAAGAGACCCAGTACTTC. The genes are TRBV5-6 and TRBJ2-5, with D unresolved. Trimming removed 2 bases at V and 2 bases at J, with 10 bases between. Per germline, CDR1 SGHDT and CDR2 YYEEEE. This CDR3 contains 14 residues.

V gene TRBV5-4 combines with J gene TRBJ1-6, with D possibly TRBD1 on 5 matching bases. Trimming took 4 bases from V and 7 from J, leaving 15 bases between them. Looked up from germline, CDR1 is SGHNT and CDR2 is YYREEE (reference sequence). The CDR3 runs to 15 residues. The CDR3 nucleotides are TGTGCCAGCAGCCGGGGCCCCTCAGGGAATTCACCCCTCCACTTT. Its translation: CASSRGPSGNSPLHF. Full variable domain (missing parts from reference TRBV5-4 and TRBJ1-6): ETGVTQSPTHLIKTRGQQVTLRCSSQSGHNTVSWYQQALGQGPQFIFQYYREEENGRGNFPPRFSGLQFPNYSSELNVNALELDDSALYLCASSRGPSGNSPLHFGNGTRLTVT.

The CDR3 DNA reads as TGTGCCAGCAGCTCCCAGGGTATGGGAGGGGGAAATCAGCCCCAGCATTTT. Translation: CASSSQGMGGGNQPQHF. V usage is TRBV21-1 and J usage is TRBJ1-5. TRBV21-1 is recorded as a pseudogene. There are 17 residues in the CDR3.

The chain links TRBV7-2 to TRBJ1-1; D gene ambiguous. Germline loops: CDR1 SGHTA, CDR2 FQGNSA. CDR3 size: 12 residues. The V gene lost 4 bases and the J gene lost 12 bases, with 15 bases spanning the gap. This chain's CDR3 is CASSSTGRDPFF. The CDR3 bases are TGTGCCAGCAGCTCAACCGGGCGAGACCCTTTCTTT.